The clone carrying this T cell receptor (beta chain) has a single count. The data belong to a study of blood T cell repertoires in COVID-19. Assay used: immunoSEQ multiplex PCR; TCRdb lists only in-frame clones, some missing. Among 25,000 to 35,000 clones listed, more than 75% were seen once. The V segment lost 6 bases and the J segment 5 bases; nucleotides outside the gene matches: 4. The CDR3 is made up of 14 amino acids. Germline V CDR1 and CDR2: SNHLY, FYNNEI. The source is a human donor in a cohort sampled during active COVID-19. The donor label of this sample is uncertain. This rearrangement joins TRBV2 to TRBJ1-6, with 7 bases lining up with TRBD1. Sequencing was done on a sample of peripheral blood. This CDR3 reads CASRPGTDNSPLHF. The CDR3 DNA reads TGTGCCAGCAGGCCCGGGACAGATAATTCACCCCTCCACTTT.